The rows below give T cell receptor beta chains drawn from one sample of a study of T cell responses to AZD1222 COVID-19 vaccine. Measured with immunoSEQ multiplex PCR; TCRdb has only the in-frame clones, and not every one. This repertoire shows 150,000 to 200,000 clones, about 91% found once; its top ten account for around 1%. Sequences were derived from peripheral blood, sampled 28 days after the second AZD1222 dose. These receptors were collected from an adult who received the AZD1222 COVID-19 vaccine. Both conserved end residues are trimmed from each CDR3. A clone size is listed for some rows: how often the clone was seen (once, few, many), or a class if it is expanded.

abundance: -; j_gene: TRBJ1-1; v_gene: TRBV16; CDR3aa: ASSQYRQTEAF
abundance: once; j_gene: TRBJ2-7; v_gene: TRBV7-6; CDR3aa: ASSLSGGPLYEQY
abundance: -; j_gene: TRBJ2-2; v_gene: TRBV5-6; CDR3aa: ASSLLAQGGTGELF
abundance: -; j_gene: TRBJ1-2; v_gene: TRBV7-9; CDR3aa: ASSLGVGQGDYGYT
abundance: -; j_gene: TRBJ1-2; v_gene: TRBV7-9; CDR3aa: ASSSITGGYT
abundance: -; j_gene: TRBJ1-1; v_gene: TRBV19; CDR3aa: ASSMKLSNTEAF
abundance: -; j_gene: TRBJ1-5; v_gene: TRBV12-5; CDR3aa: ASGHPTSGQGIRGPQH
abundance: -; j_gene: TRBJ2-7; v_gene: TRBV7-9; CDR3aa: ASSLNSGSFEQY
abundance: -; j_gene: TRBJ2-7; v_gene: TRBV6-6; CDR3aa: ASSYGLLGEQY
abundance: -; j_gene: TRBJ1-2; v_gene: TRBV27; CDR3aa: ASTRGYT